Following are 24 T cell receptor beta chains from one sample sequenced in a study of immune heterogeneity within non-small cell lung tumors. Amplification of the TCR beta CDR3 was achieved through multiplex PCR with 32 V and 13 J primers. TCRdb used MiXCR to reprocess the multiplex PCR reads, holding one entry per CDR3 protein. The table has 3,500 to 4,500 distinct CDR3 sequences, under 30% seen once; the top ten hold roughly an eighth. Template came from bulk tumor genomic DNA, at roughly 600 ng per sample. Multiple widely separated biopsies were taken from each primary tumor at surgery. Those enrolled were patients newly diagnosed with untreated non-small cell lung cancer and undergoing curative surgery. The source material was lung tumor tissue. The receptors were sampled from a man in his 60s with non-small cell lung cancer.

This clonotype is medium-sized within its sample. V is TRBV7-8 and J is TRBJ1-4, with 9 bases fitting TRBD1. CDR1 is SGHVS and CDR2 is FQNEAQ in the germline V gene. With V trimmed by 1 base and J by 4 bases, 7 bases remained unmatched. CDR3 length: 17 residues. CDR3 loop: CASSLGYRGRSNEKLFF. In DNA, the CDR3 is TGTGCCAGCAGCTTAGGCTACAGGGGGCGGAGTAATGAAAAACTGTTTTTT.

In its sample, this clonotype is medium-sized. The chain links TRBV7-9 to TRBJ2-1, with D perhaps being TRBD1 or TRBD2 (6 bases each). There are 18 residues in the CDR3. Germline CDR1 is SEHNR and CDR2 is FQNEAQ (reference sequence). V was pared by 2 bases and J by 0 bases, with 17 bases between. CDR3 nucleotide sequence: TGTGCCAGCAGCTTACGTAGGGGGATCGGGGGCTCCTACAATGAGCAGTTCTTC. Amino acid sequence: CASSLRRGIGGSYNEQFF.

This clonotype was seen more than once but under ten times. The rearrangement uses TRBV7-8 and TRBJ1-5, with TRBD1 matching over 7 bases. V lost 5 bases to trimming and J lost 6 bases; unmatched junction nucleotides: 4. Germline assignment: CDR1 SGHVS and CDR2 FQNEAQ. The CDR3 runs to 13 residues. This CDR3 is CASSPGGGQPQHF. The DNA of the CDR3 is TGTGCCAGCAGCCCAGGGGGGGGTCAGCCCCAGCATTTT.

This clonotype was observed a handful of times. One end of the junction is discordant with germline, which a read error may explain. The chain recombines TRBV12-3 or TRBV12-4 with TRBJ1-6, with TRBD1 as a possible D gene (5 bases). The CDR3 is 14 amino acids. The CDR3 coding sequence is TGTGCCAGCATTTTTTCAGGGCTTAATTCACCCCTTCACTTT. Protein sequence: CASIFSGLNSPLHF.

This clonotype was seen only a few times. This sequence joins TRBV7-3 and TRBJ2-3; weak D call: TRBD2 (6 bases). V gave up 4 bases and J gave up 0 bases, with 14 bases separating them. In germline, CDR1 is SGHTA, CDR2 FQGTGA. The CDR3 runs to 16 residues. In nucleotides, the CDR3 is TGTGCCAGCAGCTCCGGGGACTCTTTTAGCACAGATACGCAGTATTTT. Amino acids: CASSSGDSFSTDTQYF.

The chain is built from TRBV28 and TRBJ1-4, with D perhaps TRBD1 (5 bases). Germline V gene sequence: CDR1 MDHEN, CDR2 SYDVKM. The V and J ends lost 3 bases and 3 bases respectively, with 14 bases between them. The CDR3 loop spans 16 amino acids. The CDR3 sequence is CASSLAFGTSNEKLFF. As DNA, the CDR3 is TGTGCCAGCAGTTTGGCCTTCGGGACCTCTAATGAAAAACTGTTTTTT.

Sample share makes this clonotype medium-sized. The chain links TRBV14 to TRBJ1-3; 7 bases map to TRBD1. The CDR3 is 16 residues long. Germline values: CDR1 SGHDN, CDR2 FVKESK. The J segment lost 0 bases and the V segment lost 1 base, leaving 3 bases of the junction unmatched. The CDR3 DNA reads TGTGCCAGCAGCCAAGCGCGACAGGGCTCTGGAAACACCATATATTTT. Translated, it gives CASSQARQGSGNTIYF. The full variable domain, completed using reference TRBV14 and TRBJ1-3, is EAGVTQFPSHSVIEKGQTVTLRCDPISGHDNLYWYRRVMGKEIKFLLHFVKESKQDESGMPNNRFLAERTGGTYSTLKVQPAELEDSGVYFCASSQARQGSGNTIYFGEGSWLTVV.

This clonotype was detected a few times. The chain has TRBV28 and TRBJ2-5, with 9 bases fitting TRBD1. Germline lookup yields CDR1 MDHEN and CDR2 SYDVKM. V shed 7 bases and J 6 bases; nucleotides not matched to a gene: 6. This CDR3 contains 13 residues. The CDR3 is CASTRTGVKTQYF. CDR3 nucleotide sequence: TGTGCCAGCACCAGGACAGGGGTAAAGACCCAGTACTTC. The whole variable domain, remainder taken from reference TRBV28 and TRBJ2-5, is DVKVTQSSRYLVKRTGEKVFLECVQDMDHENMFWYRQDPGLGLRLIYFSYDVKMKEKGDIPEGYSVSREKKERFSLILESASTNQTSMYLCASTRTGVKTQYFGPGTRLLVL.

This clonotype is labeled medium-sized (0.01 to 0.1%). The chain is built from TRBV10-3 and TRBJ2-2; D not certain. CDR1 is ENHRY and CDR2 is SYGVKD in the germline V gene. Trimming pared 3 bases from V and 1 base from J, leaving 15 bases between. The CDR3 is 17 amino acids. The CDR3 region is CAISDRRSVGNTGELFF. DNA for the CDR3: TGTGCCATCAGTGATCGGCGGTCCGTCGGGAACACCGGGGAGCTGTTTTTT.

This clonotype is large. The CDR3 DNA reads TGTGCCAGCAGCTTAGTTATTGGCGCCGTTGAAGCTTTCTTT. This gives the protein CASSLVIGAVEAFF. The chain recombines TRBV7-2 with TRBJ1-1; D not certain. This CDR3 has 14 residues. Per the germline V gene, CDR1 is SGHTA and CDR2 is FQGNSA. V lost 1 base and J 7 bases, leaving 13 bases between the germline ends.

This clonotype was counted between two and nine times. The J gene is TRBJ1-1, the V gene TRBV30; D remains ambiguous. The CDR3 runs to 13 residues. With 3 bases removed from V and 2 bases from J, the gap between germline ends came to 10 bases. The germline gives CDR1 GTSNPN, CDR2 SVGIG (reference sequence). The CDR3 sequence is CAWRDAANTEAFF. DNA of the CDR3: TGTGCCTGGAGGGACGCCGCAAACACTGAAGCTTTCTTT.

By sample fraction, this clonotype is large. This chain connects TRBV6-2 or TRBV6-3 to TRBJ2-7; D gene uncertain. Germline values: CDR1 MNHEY, CDR2 SVGEGT. CDR3 length: 13 amino acids. V lost 3 bases, J lost 2 bases, and 8 bases lay in between. The CDR3 coding sequence is TGTGCCAGCAGTTATTGGGCAGCCTACGAGCAGTACTTC. It encodes CASSYWAAYEQYF.

The rearrangement links TRBV20-1 to TRBJ2-7; D is undetermined. CDR3 length equals 13 residues. Trimming shortened V by 6 bases and J by 3 bases, and 15 bases separated the two germline ends. Germline CDR1 DFQATT, CDR2 SNEGSKA (reference sequence). The CDR3 DNA is TGCAGTGCGGCCGGAGAAGACGTCTACGAGCAGTACTTC. This encodes CSAAGEDVYEQYF.

This chain connects TRBV12-3 or TRBV12-4 to TRBJ2-7; D remains ambiguous. The CDR3 runs to 12 residues. Deletions cut 7 bases from V and 0 bases from J, with 7 bases between. In DNA, the CDR3 is TGTGCCAGCACCGCGAGCTCCTACGAGCAGTACTTC. Protein sequence: CASTASSYEQYF.

This clonotype has just a few counts. The rearrangement joins TRBV7-9 to TRBJ2-3; D ambiguous. Trimming left V 6 bases short and J 2 bases short, with 12 bases between. This CDR3 comprises 14 residues. The V gene's germline CDR1 is SEHNR and CDR2 FQNEAQ (reference sequence). For the CDR3, the DNA is TGTGCCAGCAGAAAGCGAGACTCCACAGATACGCAGTATTTT. Translating it yields CASRKRDSTDTQYF. The complete variable domain, with remaining parts taken from reference TRBV7-9 and TRBJ2-3, reads DTGVSQNPRHKITKRGQNVTFRCDPISEHNRLYWYRQTLGQGPEFLTYFQNEAQLEKSRLLSDRFSAERPKGSFSTLEIQRTEQGDSAMYLCASRKRDSTDTQYFGPGTRLTVL.

This clonotype was counted between two and nine times. This rearrangement joins TRBV30 to TRBJ2-3, with 8 bases aligning to TRBD2. Germline V gives CDR1 GTSNPN, CDR2 SVGIG (reference sequence). Germline trimming cut 3 bases from V and 8 bases from J; bases unmatched to any gene: 4. The CDR3 contains 12 residues. The DNA for the CDR3 is TGTGCCTGGAGGGCTAGCGGGCCTACGCAGTATTTT. This codes for CAWRASGPTQYF.

The CDR3 loop is CSARDKMGWGETQYF. The CDR3, as DNA: TGCAGTGCTAGAGATAAAATGGGATGGGGGGAGACCCAGTACTTC. The gene calls are TRBV20-1 and TRBJ2-5; D assignment may be TRBD1 or TRBD2 (5 bases each). This CDR3 contains 15 residues. Germline CDR1 is DFQATT and CDR2 is SNEGSKA (reference sequence). V was cut by 0 bases and J by 5 bases, with 16 bases left in between.

This chain connects TRBV28 to TRBJ2-5, with TRBD2 as a possible D gene (5 bases). Trimming pared 6 bases from V and 2 bases from J, leaving 10 bases between. The CDR3 consists of 13 residues. Per the germline V gene, CDR1 is MDHEN and CDR2 is SYDVKM. The CDR3 DNA follows: TGTGCCAGCAGAAAAGGGAGTCAAGAGACCCAGTACTTC. It encodes CASRKGSQETQYF.

This rearrangement joins TRBV10-1 to TRBJ1-2; D gene unclear. V was cut by 0 bases and J by 3 bases, with 5 bases left in between. The CDR3 loop spans 13 amino acids. From germline, CDR1 is WNHNN and CDR2 SYGVQD (reference sequence). The CDR3 protein is CASSESGYYGYTF. The CDR3 nucleotides read TGCGCCAGCAGTGAGTCCGGATACTATGGCTACACCTTC.

The chain has TRBV12-3 or TRBV12-4 and TRBJ1-1; maybe TRBD1 (5 bases). This CDR3 is built from 15 residues. V gave up 6 bases and J gave up 6 bases, with 20 bases separating them. The CDR3 region is CASSRGWKSGAEAFF. CDR3 nucleotide sequence: TGTGCCAGCAGCCGCGGGTGGAAGTCGGGGGCTGAAGCTTTCTTT.

This clonotype is judged medium-sized. The gene calls are TRBV30 and TRBJ1-4; D uncertain. The V end was cut by 0 bases, the J end by 2 bases, with 22 bases between. This CDR3 is 19 amino acids long. Germline V lookup: CDR1 GTSNPN, CDR2 SVGIG (reference sequence). CDR3 sequence: CAWSVIGRPLLATNEKLFF. The CDR3 DNA reads TGTGCCTGGAGTGTAATTGGTCGCCCGCTTCTCGCTACTAATGAAAAACTGTTTTTT.

There are a few counts of this clonotype. The chain couples TRBV25-1 to TRBJ1-1, with a weak D call TRBD1 (6 bases). Germline V gene sequence: CDR1 MGHDK, CDR2 SYGVNS. CDR3 length: 13 amino acids. Trimming stripped 1 base from V and 4 bases from J, with 7 bases between. CDR3 in amino acids: CASSELGGTEAFF. The CDR3 DNA follows: TGTGCCAGCAGTGAATTAGGGGGCACTGAAGCTTTCTTT.

In this sample, this clonotype is medium-sized. The rearrangement links TRBV20-1 to TRBJ2-1, with 8 bases that match TRBD2. Germline CDR1 DFQATT, CDR2 SNEGSKA (reference sequence). Losses at the gene ends were 0 bases for V and 5 bases for J; bases not matched to a gene: 6. The CDR3 runs 15 residues. The CDR3 coding sequence is TGCAGTGCTAGAGATGTGCGGGAGGTAGACAATGAGCAGTTCTTC. This gives the protein CSARDVREVDNEQFF.

This clonotype is judged medium-sized (0.01 to 0.1%). The rearrangement links TRBV19 to TRBJ2-5; D is perhaps TRBD1 (6 bases). This CDR3 has 13 residues. Per germline, CDR1 LNHDA and CDR2 SQIVND (reference sequence). Trimming left V 6 bases short and J 2 bases short, with 10 bases between. CDR3 DNA sequence: TGTGCCAGTAGACCCGGGACACAAGAGACCCAGTACTTC. Its protein is CASRPGTQETQYF.